Only a few counts were recorded for the clone carrying this TCR beta chain. The sample comes from a study of regulatory T cells in long-lasting Graves disease. The time point: newly diagnosed GD, antithyroid drugs for less than 3 months. RNA isolated from PBMCs was used to make the TCR library. Trimming pared 2 bases from V and 2 bases from J, leaving 11 bases between. Germline CDR1 reads MNHEY; CDR2 reads SMNVEV (reference sequence). This CDR3 comprises 15 residues. Library construction for TCR beta used iRepertoire HTBI primers and Arm-PCR of CDR3 regions. TCRdb called the multiplex PCR reads again in MiXCR, with one record for every CDR3 protein. This table holds roughly 520,000 distinct CDR3 sequences, around 12% found once. In addition, the sample was reused for a study of T cells in Graves' hyperthyroidism and ophthalmopathy.

The sample was peripheral blood mononuclear cells (PBMCs), taken at new diagnosis, from a patient treated with antithyroid drugs. This chain links TRBV27 with TRBJ2-3; D may match TRBD1 or TRBD2 (5 bases each). The receptor's source is a woman in her twenties or thirties with Graves disease. The CDR3, as DNA: TGTGCCAGCAGTTTACACGGGGCGATCACAGATACGCAGTATTTT. Encoded protein: CASSLHGAITDTQYF.